This is a list of T cell receptor beta chains from one sample in a study of radiotherapy plus CTLA-4 blockade in lung cancer. The assay was immunoSEQ multiplex PCR, and TCRdb's table has in-frame clones only and misses some. The sample contains about 80,000 clones, roughly 86% of which appear only once. The sequenced sample was peripheral blood, obtained from a patient treated with radiotherapy plus ipilimumab. These receptors came from a human donor with non-small cell lung cancer who had stable disease on radiotherapy plus ipilimumab. CDR3s include the opening cysteine and the closing phenylalanine or tryptophan. The D gene is left open where the match is weak. Part of the rows lack a size; the others show once, few, many or a class for expanded clones.

>TRBV19|-|-|TRBJ1-5
TGTGCCAGTAGTATTCGGGGTCCCAATCAGCCCCAGCATTTT
CASSIRGPNQPQHF
>TRBV6-5|-|-|TRBJ2-4
TGTGCCAGCAAACCGGGGCTAGCCAAAAACATTCAGTACTTC
CASKPGLAKNIQYF
>TRBV7-2|few|-|TRBJ1-1
TGTGCCAGCAGCTTGGGGCAGATGAACACTGAAGCTTTCTTT
CASSLGQMNTEAFF
>TRBV7-2|-|-|TRBJ2-3
TGTGCCAGCAGCTTAGCGCGGGGGCCCACAGATACGCAGTATTTT
CASSLARGPTDTQYF
>TRBV6-6|-|TRBD1|TRBJ1-5
TGTGCCAGCAGTGGGACAGAGTTGCGCAATCAGCCCCAGCATTTT
CASSGTELRNQPQHF
>TRBV2|-|TRBD1|TRBJ1-3
TGTGCCAGCAAACCGGGACAGGCGGGGGCCATATATTTT
CASKPGQAGAIYF
>TRBV11-3|-|TRBD2|TRBJ2-1
TGTGCCAGCTCCGGGACTAGCGTTGATGAGCAGTTCTTC
CASSGTSVDEQFF
>TRBV30|-|-|TRBJ1-1
TGTGCCTGGAGCGGGCCCTCTTTGAACACTGAAGCTTTCTTT
CAWSGPSLNTEAFF
>TRBV18|-|TRBD2|TRBJ2-1
TGTGCCAGCTCACCACCGACCGGGGCGGGGGACTCCTACAATGAGCAGTTCTTC
CASSPPTGAGDSYNEQFF
>TRBV29-1|-|-|TRBJ2-3
TGCAGCGTTGGTACGACTACCGGGGCGCAGTATTTT
CSVGTTTGAQYF
>TRBV7-9|few|TRBD2|TRBJ2-2
TGTGCCAGCAGCTTAGGGACTAGCGACACCGGGGAGCTGTTTTTT
CASSLGTSDTGELFF
>TRBV9|-|TRBD2|TRBJ2-7
TGTGCCAGCAGCGTAGTGTCTAGCGGGAGCGGAGAGCAGTACTTC
CASSVVSSGSGEQYF
>TRBV19|-|-|TRBJ1-2
TGTGCCAGTAGTATGGGTACTAACTATGGCTACACCTTC
CASSMGTNYGYTF
>TRBV28|-|-|TRBJ1-6
TGTGCCAGCAGCGGACCGAATTCACCCCTCCACTTT
CASSGPNSPLHF
>TRBV6-5|-|-|TRBJ2-7
TGTGCCAGCAGTCTATTCGGGGAGTACGAGCAGTACTTC
CASSLFGEYEQYF
>TRBV6-1|-|-|TRBJ2-5
TGTGCCAGCAGTAAAAACAGGGTACAAGAGACCCAGTACTTC
CASSKNRVQETQYF
>TRBV6-4|-|-|TRBJ2-1
TGTGCCAGCAGCGTAGGCGGAGATGTCAATGAGCAGTTCTTC
CASSVGGDVNEQFF
>TRBV6-1|-|-|TRBJ1-6
TGTGCCAGCTGGGAGCCCGGGCGCCTATACTCACCCCTCCACTTT
CASWEPGRLYSPLHF
>TRBV2|-|TRBD2|TRBJ2-5
TGTGCCAGCAGTTGGACTAGCGGGAGTGAGACCCAGTACTTC
CASSWTSGSETQYF
>TRBV10-3|-|-|TRBJ1-2
TGTGCCATCAGTGATCGGGGCAGAAGTAACTATGGCTACACCTTC
CAISDRGRSNYGYTF
>TRBV15|-|-|TRBJ1-5
TGTGCCACCAGCCCCTCCGATCAGCCCCAGCATTTT
CATSPSDQPQHF
>TRBV25-1|few|-|TRBJ1-6
TGTGCCAGCAGTGAATCCGTTTCAGGGGTCATCTATAATTCACCCCTCCACTTT
CASSESVSGVIYNSPLHF
>TRBV9|-|TRBD2|TRBJ2-1
TGTGCCAGCAGCCGACTAGCCCTTTCCAATGAGCAGTTCTTC
CASSRLALSNEQFF
>TRBV19|-|-|TRBJ2-6
TGTGCCAGTAGTAAAACAGGGAGATCTGGGGCCAACGTCCTGACTTTC
CASSKTGRSGANVLTF
>TRBV2|-|TRBD1|TRBJ1-2
TGTGCCAGCAGTTCTTTACCGACAGGGGGCTATGGCTACACCTTC
CASSSLPTGGYGYTF
>TRBV28|-|-|TRBJ2-7
TGTGCCAGCAGTTTCGGAGAGGCGGTCTACGAGCAGTACTTC
CASSFGEAVYEQYF
>TRBV6-5|once|-|TRBJ2-7
TGTGCCAGCAGTCCGACGGGGCAGGGCAAGCAGTACTTC
CASSPTGQGKQYF
>TRBV7-2|-|TRBD1|TRBJ2-3
TGTGCCAGCAGGCGACCGGGACAGGGGACAGATACGCAGTATTTT
CASRRPGQGTDTQYF
>TRBV5-5|-|TRBD1|TRBJ1-2
TGTGCCAGCAGCTTGGAAGGACAGGGCGCTGGTAATAGGTATGGCTACACCTTC
CASSLEGQGAGNRYGYTF
>TRBV6-6|-|-|TRBJ2-5
TGTGCCAGCAGTTACGGGGGTACTAAAGAGACCCAGTACTTC
CASSYGGTKETQYF
>TRBV4-1|few|-|TRBJ2-5
TGCGCCAGCAGCCAAGACGAGCTATGGACCCAGTACTTC
CASSQDELWTQYF
>TRBV9|-|TRBD2|TRBJ2-7
TGTGCCAGCAGCCCCAGACTAGCGGGGGCCCCCTACGAGCAGTACTTC
CASSPRLAGAPYEQYF
>TRBV6-1|-|-|TRBJ2-1
TGTGCCAGCATATCGGCAGGGTCCTACAATGAGCAGTTCTTC
CASISAGSYNEQFF
>TRBV5-1|-|TRBD2|TRBJ2-7
TGCGCCAGCAGCTTCCTGACTAGCGGTCCCTACGAGCAGTACTTC
CASSFLTSGPYEQYF
>TRBV27|-|TRBD1|TRBJ2-5
TGTGCCAGCAGTGCTTTCCGGGACAGGGGGCTGGGAGAGACCCAGTACTTC
CASSAFRDRGLGETQYF
>TRBV10-1|-|TRBD2|TRBJ2-1
TGCGCCAGCAGTGAGCCCCCGACTAGCGGAGGCCAGTACAATGAGCAGTTCTTC
CASSEPPTSGGQYNEQFF
>TRBV7-9|-|TRBD1|TRBJ2-7
TGTGCCAGCAGCACCGCCGGGACAGGGATTGGAGAGCAGTACTTC
CASSTAGTGIGEQYF
>TRBV27|-|TRBD2|TRBJ2-2
TGTGCCAGCAGTTTTACCCAGCGGGAGGCGCGTAACACCGGGGAGCTGTTTTTT
CASSFTQREARNTGELFF
>TRBV5-1|-|-|TRBJ1-1
TGCGCCAGCAGCTTGGTAGCAGGGATGAACACTGAAGCTTTCTTT
CASSLVAGMNTEAFF
>TRBV7-9|-|-|TRBJ1-2
TGTGCCAGCAGCTTGGCGGGAGCTAACTATGGCTACACCTTC
CASSLAGANYGYTF
>TRBV19|-|TRBD1|TRBJ2-3
TGTGCCAGTAGGGACAGGGGGCAGACAGATACGCAGTATTTT
CASRDRGQTDTQYF
>TRBV10-3|-|TRBD2|TRBJ2-3
TGTGCCATCAGTGCCGGGAGGATAACTAGCACAGATACGCAGTATTTT
CAISAGRITSTDTQYF
>TRBV7-2|-|-|TRBJ2-7
TGTGCCAGCAGCTTAAGTCGAAGCTCCTACGAGCAGTACTTC
CASSLSRSSYEQYF
>TRBV5-1|-|TRBD2|TRBJ2-7
TGCGCCAGCAGTTACGACAGAGGACTAGCGGGCTGGATAAACGAGCAGTACTTC
CASSYDRGLAGWINEQYF
>TRBV9|-|-|TRBJ2-1
TGTGCCAGCAGCACGCTACTCAATGAGCAGTTCTTC
CASSTLLNEQFF